These 4 T cell receptor beta chains were all obtained from the same sample, sequenced in a study of blood T cell repertoires in COVID-19. Some clones are missing from TCRdb's copy, which holds only in-frame ones; the method was immunoSEQ multiplex PCR. Of a few hundred thousand clones detected, approximately 90% appear once; the ten largest clones hold about 3%. Sequencing input: peripheral blood. The source of these receptors is a man younger than 30 with active or convalescent COVID-19.

J is TRBJ2-7 and V is TRBV28; maybe TRBD1 (6 bases). Germline lookup yields CDR1 MDHEN and CDR2 SYDVKM. V lost 2 bases to trimming and J lost 0 bases, with 11 bases between them. The CDR3 is 15 amino acids. The CDR3 region is CASSLGGFSSYEQYF. DNA for the CDR3: TGTGCCAGCAGTTTAGGGGGCTTCAGCTCCTACGAGCAGTACTTC.

Here the CDR3 reads CASSDPSGSGTGELFF. The CDR3 DNA sequence: TGTGCCAGCAGCGACCCTAGCGGGTCGGGGACCGGGGAGCTGTTTTTT. The chain couples TRBV9 to TRBJ2-2, with 8 bases lining up with TRBD2. Germline CDR1 and CDR2: SGDLS and YYNGEE. This CDR3 is built from 16 residues. Losses at the gene ends were 3 bases for V and 5 bases for J; bases not matched to a gene: 9.

This sequence joins TRBV2 and TRBJ2-2; a weak D match, TRBD1 (5 bases). Germline CDR1 is SNHLY and CDR2 is FYNNEI. V was pared by 7 bases and J by 0 bases, with 9 bases between. This CDR3 spans 14 amino acids. The CDR3 here is CASNRRSNTGELFF. The CDR3 DNA reads TGTGCCAGCAACAGGAGATCGAACACCGGGGAGCTGTTTTTT.

The chain carries TRBV7-2 and TRBJ2-3, with D perhaps matching TRBD2 (5 bases). From germline, CDR1 is SGHTA and CDR2 FQGNSA. This CDR3 contains 13 residues. V gave up 7 bases and J gave up 2 bases, with 10 bases separating them. CDR3 bases: TGTGCCAGCAATAAGGACTTCACAGATACGCAGTATTTT. Amino acids: CASNKDFTDTQYF.